This record looks at one T cell receptor beta chain sequence and its context. The antigen is not known. Here immunoSEQ multiplex PCR was the method, and the copy in TCRdb shows in-frame clones only, minus some. The data hold almost 7,500 clones, with around 80% observed a single time. This record belongs to a study of tissue T cells after allogeneic stem cell transplantation. Study-wide findings and caveats: Alloreactivity or antigen specificity of tissue TCRs was not determined; some clones might be host cells.

This sample comprised skin, obtained at autopsy. This TCR was sampled from an older male patient with steroid-refractory graft-versus-host disease after an allogeneic stem cell transplant. The graft donor may account for some of the T cells.

The CDR3 coding sequence is TGTGCCAGCAGACCGACAACAGGGTGGCCTGGAAACACCATATATTTT. Translation: CASRPTTGWPGNTIYF. The chain joins TRBV14 to TRBJ1-3, with D possibly matching TRBD1 (6 bases). The CDR3 runs to 16 residues. V lost 6 bases to trimming and J lost 2 bases, with 17 bases between them. Germline CDR1 and CDR2: SGHDN and FVKESK.